The 30 T cell receptor beta chains below come from one sample, sequenced in a study of beta chain features in type 1 diabetes. Points from the study as a whole: There was a moderate but significant shortening of TCRB CDR3s in all four CD4+ subsets of Type 1 diabetes patients.

Of the isolated RNA, all was reverse transcribed, and so the sequenced material was expressed TCRB transcripts. Some clones are missing from TCRdb's copy, which holds only in-frame ones; the method was immunoSEQ multiplex PCR. This table holds some 700,000 clones, 13% found once. Their antigen targets remain unknown. Material: naive CD4+ T cells from blood. All receptors come from a young man with type 1 diabetes.

This sequence joins TRBV5-1 and TRBJ2-2; D might be TRBD1 (6 bases). The CDR3 loop spans 16 amino acids. With 1 base removed from V and 0 bases from J, the gap between germline ends came to 10 bases. Germline V gene lookup returns CDR1 SGHRS and CDR2 YFSETQ. The CDR3 DNA follows: TGCGCCAGCAGCTTGAACAGGGAGCCGAACACCGGGGAGCTGTTTTTT. Translated, it gives CASSLNREPNTGELFF.

The table lists this clone with a few counts. The chain couples TRBV15 to TRBJ2-1, with 8 bases identical to TRBD2. The germline CDR1 and CDR2 sequences are LNHNV and YYDKDF (reference sequence). CDR3 length equals 14 residues. V was pared by 7 bases and J by 2 bases, with 4 bases of the junction left unmatched. CDR3 in amino acids: CATMSGGTYNEQFF. The DNA of the CDR3 is TGTGCCACCATGAGCGGGGGAACCTACAATGAGCAGTTCTTC. Supplemented by reference TRBV15 and TRBJ2-1, the full variable domain reads DAMVIQNPRYQVTQFGKPVTLSCSQTLNHNVMYWYQQKSSQAPKLLFHYYDKDFNNEADTPDNFQSRRPNTSFCFLDIRSPGLGDTAMYLCATMSGGTYNEQFFGPGTRLTVL.

The chain carries TRBV30 and TRBJ1-2, with D unresolved. This CDR3 is 12 amino acids long. V lost 2 bases, J lost 8 bases, and 12 bases lay in between. Germline V gene sequence: CDR1 GTSNPN, CDR2 SVGIG (reference sequence). Here the CDR3 DNA reads TGTGCCTGGAGTCCCGGCCGGGAGGGCTACACCTTC. Residues: CAWSPGREGYTF.

The chain couples TRBV9 to TRBJ2-5; D ambiguous. The CDR3 runs to 14 residues. The ends were cut back, 0 bases at V and 1 base at J, with 7 bases in the middle. Germline lookup yields CDR1 SGDLS and CDR2 YYNGEE. The CDR3 DNA is TGTGCCAGCAGCGTAGGCCACAGCCAAGAGACCCAGTACTTC. Translating gives CASSVGHSQETQYF.

This clone occurred a few times. V is TRBV5-6 and J is TRBJ2-2; D is undetermined. Per germline, CDR1 SGHDT and CDR2 YYEEEE. The CDR3 loop spans 12 amino acids. V gave up 4 bases and J gave up 6 bases, with 7 bases separating them. The CDR3 nucleotides read TGTGCCAGCAGCCGCCTGGCCGGGGAGCTGTTTTTT. The encoded protein is CASSRLAGELFF. The whole variable domain, filled in from reference TRBV5-6 and TRBJ2-2, reads DAGVTQSPTHLIKTRGQQVTLRCSPKSGHDTVSWYQQALGQGPQFIFQYYEEEERQRGNFPDRFSGHQFPNYSSELNVNALLLGDSALYLCASSRLAGELFFGEGSRLTVL.

The chain combines TRBV4-1 with TRBJ2-5; TRBD1 or TRBD2 may be the D gene (6 bases each). Germline loops: CDR1 MGHRA, CDR2 YSYEKL. The CDR3 is made up of 13 amino acids. V lost 3 bases and J lost 5, with 10 bases in between. This CDR3 is CASSHGGLETQYF. Written as DNA, the CDR3 is TGCGCCAGCAGCCATGGGGGGCTGGAGACCCAGTACTTC.

The chain couples TRBV7-2 to TRBJ2-1, with unresolved D. This CDR3 is 13 amino acids long. Looked up from germline, CDR1 is SGHTA and CDR2 is FQGNSA. With 1 base removed from V and 8 bases from J, the gap between germline ends came to 9 bases. CDR3 sequence (DNA): TGTGCCAGCAGCTTAGATACCGGTTATGAGCAGTTCTTC. Translating it yields CASSLDTGYEQFF.

The gene calls are TRBV28 and TRBJ1-2, with D perhaps matching TRBD1 (5 bases). V was clipped by 8 bases and J by 0 bases, with 22 bases between them. The CDR3 covers 17 residues. The V gene's germline CDR1 is MDHEN and CDR2 SYDVKM. CDR3 in amino acids: CASLGPDWGKANYGYTF. The CDR3 DNA follows: TGTGCCAGCCTTGGACCCGACTGGGGGAAAGCTAACTATGGCTACACCTTC.

This chain uses TRBV30 with TRBJ1-2; no clear D. V lost 4 bases and J lost 0, with 21 bases in between. Per germline, CDR1 GTSNPN and CDR2 SVGIG (reference sequence). The CDR3 is 17 residues long. This CDR3 reads CAWISKGPPQANYGYTF. DNA of the CDR3: TGTGCCTGGATCTCTAAAGGTCCACCCCAAGCTAACTATGGCTACACCTTC.

The chain joins TRBV27 to TRBJ1-2, with D perhaps TRBD1 (5 bases). Germline lookup yields CDR1 MNHEY and CDR2 SMNVEV (reference sequence). The CDR3 contains 20 residues. V lost 5 bases, J lost 0 bases, and 28 bases lay in between. The CDR3 is CASSPSGWADSQIPNYGYTF. The CDR3 coding sequence is TGTGCCAGCAGTCCCTCAGGGTGGGCGGATTCTCAAATACCTAACTATGGCTACACCTTC.

V usage is TRBV10-1 and J usage is TRBJ1-1; D possibly corresponds to TRBD1 (5 bases). The ends were cut back, 2 bases at V and 1 base at J, with 8 bases in the middle. Germline V gene lookup returns CDR1 WNHNN and CDR2 SYGVQD (reference sequence). The CDR3 runs to 14 residues. CDR3 loop: CASSESQGNTEAFF. CDR3 nucleotides: TGCGCCAGCAGTGAGAGCCAGGGGAACACTGAAGCTTTCTTT.

The table lists this clone with a few counts. The rearrangement links TRBV2 to TRBJ2-1; the D gene is possibly TRBD1 (6 bases). Germline-derived CDR1 and CDR2 are SNHLY and FYNNEI. CDR3 length: 15 residues. V lost 1 base and J lost 9, with 16 bases in between. CDR3 in amino acids: CASSEGAHREGEQFF. In nucleotides, the CDR3 is TGTGCCAGCAGTGAAGGGGCTCACAGGGAAGGTGAGCAGTTCTTC.

There are a few counts of this clone. The chain uses TRBV2 and TRBJ1-4; D unresolved. Trimming stripped 7 bases from V and 8 bases from J, with 17 bases between. Germline V gene lookup returns CDR1 SNHLY and CDR2 FYNNEI. This CDR3 comprises 14 residues. The CDR3 loop reads CASTSNPTWEKLFF. CDR3 in DNA: TGTGCCAGCACTTCCAACCCAACGTGGGAAAAACTGTTTTTT.

The V call is TRBV6-1, the J call TRBJ2-2, with 10 bases aligning to TRBD1. The J segment lost 1 base and the V segment lost 4 bases, leaving 3 bases of the junction unmatched. CDR1 MNHNS and CDR2 SASEGT come from the germline V gene. The CDR3 contains 16 residues. Written as DNA, the CDR3 is TGTGCCAGCAGTGGACAGGGGGCTAAGAACACCGGGGAGCTGTTTTTT. Translating gives CASSGQGAKNTGELFF.

A few counts support this clone. This rearrangement joins TRBV30 to TRBJ1-6; unclear D gene. CDR3 length equals 13 residues. The germline V gene has CDR1 GTSNPN and CDR2 SVGIG (reference sequence). V lost 4 bases and J 8 bases, leaving 12 bases between the germline ends. CDR3 sequence reads: CAWKGPGDSPLHF. DNA for the CDR3: TGTGCCTGGAAAGGGCCTGGCGATTCACCCCTCCACTTT.

The V call is TRBV7-2, the J call TRBJ1-4; a possible D gene is TRBD1 (6 bases). This CDR3 has 14 amino acids. Per the germline V gene, CDR1 is SGHTA and CDR2 is FQGNSA. Between the trimmed V and J ends, which lost 5 bases and 7 bases, there was a span of 14 bases. The CDR3, as DNA: TGTGCCAGCAGCCCAGGACAGAGGCGTGAAAAACTGTTTTTT. Residues: CASSPGQRREKLFF.

This clone was counted between two and nine times. The rearrangement uses TRBV28 and TRBJ2-3; possibly TRBD2 for D (5 bases). Germline assignment: CDR1 MDHEN and CDR2 SYDVKM. V dropped 7 bases and J dropped 3 bases, with 11 bases sitting between them. This CDR3 is 13 amino acids long. CDR3 DNA: TGTGCCAGCAATGAGAGGGTTACAGATACGCAGTATTTT. Its translation: CASNERVTDTQYF.

In DNA, the CDR3 is TGCGCCAGCAGCACCGGACCTCCGGATTCACCCCTCCACTTT. As protein: CASSTGPPDSPLHF. The chain links TRBV5-1 to TRBJ1-6; D not resolved. This CDR3 has 14 amino acids. V gave up 4 bases and J gave up 8 bases, with 13 bases separating them. From germline, CDR1 is SGHRS and CDR2 YFSETQ.

This chain uses TRBV21-1 with TRBJ1-6; the DNA was not used to check the table's D call, TRBD1. TRBV21-1 is reported as a pseudogene. This CDR3 spans 14 amino acids. DNA of the CDR3: TGTGCCAGCAGGGGTCGGACAGGGCGCTCACCCCTCCACTTT. Protein sequence: CASRGRTGRSPLHF.

In its sample, this clone was seen a few times. This chain connects TRBV27 to TRBJ2-5; D possibly corresponds to TRBD1 (5 bases). The CDR3 is made up of 14 amino acids. The V end lost 0 bases, the J end lost 2 bases, and 7 bases lay between the germline ends. Germline CDR1 and CDR2: MNHEY and SMNVEV (reference sequence). CDR3 loop: CASSLSRQQETQYF. The CDR3 nucleotides read TGTGCCAGCAGTTTATCGCGACAGCAAGAGACCCAGTACTTC.

The chain employs TRBV2 and TRBJ1-4, with D uncertain. V lost 1 base to trimming and J lost 3 bases, with 9 bases between them. CDR1 is SNHLY and CDR2 is FYNNEI in the germline V gene. CDR3 length equals 15 residues. The CDR3 nucleotides are TGTGCCAGCAGTGAAGGTGGTTTAGCTAATGAAAAACTGTTTTTT. Protein sequence: CASSEGGLANEKLFF. Full variable domain (outside the CDR3, taken from reference TRBV2 and TRBJ1-4): EPEVTQTPSHQVTQMGQEVILRCVPISNHLYFYWYRQILGQKVEFLVSFYNNEISEKSEIFDDQFSVERPDGSNFTLKIRSTKLEDSAMYFCASSEGGLANEKLFFGSGTQLSVL.

This clone was observed a few times. The genes are TRBV29-1 and TRBJ2-2, with D possibly TRBD1 on 5 matching bases. Germline lookup yields CDR1 SQVTM and CDR2 ANQGSEA. The CDR3 loop spans 13 amino acids. This chain's CDR3 is CTATVSNTGELFF. CDR3 sequence (DNA): TGCACCGCGACAGTGTCGAACACCGGGGAGCTGTTTTTT.

This clone was seen a handful of times. The chain uses TRBV7-9 and TRBJ2-7; TRBD2 is a possible D gene (5 bases). The CDR3 runs to 16 residues. Germline V CDR1 and CDR2: SEHNR, FQNEAQ (reference sequence). V lost 1 base and J 2 bases, leaving 15 bases between the germline ends. The CDR3, as DNA: TGTGCCAGCAGCTTAGTAGGAGGATACGAGGCCTACGAGCAGTACTTC. Protein sequence: CASSLVGGYEAYEQYF.

The chain carries TRBV2 and TRBJ2-7; possibly TRBD2 for D (5 bases). The CDR3 contains 14 residues. Germline V lookup: CDR1 SNHLY, CDR2 FYNNEI. Trimming cost V 6 bases and J 2 bases, with 14 bases left between them. CDR3 nucleotide sequence: TGTGCCAGCAGGCCTCGACGGGGAGCCTACGAGCAGTACTTC. This translates into CASRPRRGAYEQYF.

This clone showed up just a few times. The chain links TRBV2 to TRBJ2-2, with a weak D call TRBD2 (5 bases). The ends were cut back, 7 bases at V and 1 base at J, with 7 bases in the middle. Per the germline V gene, CDR1 is SNHLY and CDR2 is FYNNEI. The length of the CDR3 is 13 residues. The CDR3 sequence is CASKAGNTGELFF. The CDR3 nucleotides are TGTGCCAGCAAGGCGGGGAACACCGGGGAGCTGTTTTTT.

A few counts support this clone. The sample carries other DNA sequences with the same CDR3. The gene calls are TRBV20-1 and TRBJ2-5; 7 bases align to TRBD2. V shed 5 bases and J 5 bases; nucleotides not matched to a gene: 2. Germline V gene data show CDR1 as DFQATT and CDR2 as SNEGSKA (reference sequence). The CDR3 has 11 amino acids. In DNA, the CDR3 is TGCAGTGCTCGGGAGGCGGAGACCCAGTACTTC. Translating gives CSAREAETQYF.

This clone was found a few times. The chain uses TRBV11-3 and TRBJ2-5, with TRBD1 matching 10 bases. CDR1 SGHNT and CDR2 YENEEA come from the germline V gene. V gave up 5 bases and J gave up 2 bases; unmatched junction bases: 2. This CDR3 is built from 14 residues. This CDR3 is CASSPGQGQETQYF. CDR3 nucleotides: TGTGCCAGCAGCCCGGGACAGGGGCAAGAGACCCAGTACTTC.

V and J are TRBV30 and TRBJ1-2; D possibly corresponds to TRBD1 (5 bases). The CDR3 contains 13 residues. Germline V CDR1 and CDR2: GTSNPN, SVGIG (reference sequence). The V gene lost 0 bases and the J gene lost 8 bases, with 13 bases spanning the gap. CDR3 protein: CAWSVTEGAGYTF. Here the CDR3 DNA reads TGTGCCTGGAGTGTAACCGAAGGGGCGGGCTACACCTTC. Full variable domain (remainder filled in from reference TRBV30 and TRBJ1-2): SQTIHQWPATLVQPVGSPLSLECTVEGTSNPNLYWYRQAAGRGLQLLFYSVGIGQISSEVPQNLSASRPQDRQFILSSKKLLLSDSGFYLCAWSVTEGAGYTFGSGTRLTVV.

This clone was seen only a few times. This chain connects TRBV12-5 to TRBJ2-1; TRBD1 aligns across 12 bases. After removal of 6 bases from V and 0 bases from J, the junction contained 12 bases not matched to a gene. Germline assignment: CDR1 LGHNT and CDR2 FRNRAP. The CDR3 has 19 residues. CDR3 loop: CASGPRDRGLSSSYNEQFF. The CDR3 region has the DNA TGTGCTAGTGGACCTCGGGACAGGGGGCTCTCAAGCTCCTACAATGAGCAGTTCTTC.

The chain combines TRBV25-1 with TRBJ1-1; D is ambiguous. CDR1 is MGHDK and CDR2 is SYGVNS in the germline V gene. CDR3 size: 13 residues. Deletions cut 2 bases from V and 4 bases from J, with 8 bases between. In DNA, the CDR3 is TGTGCCAGCAGTGAAACCGGGAGCACTGAAGCTTTCTTT. Protein product: CASSETGSTEAFF.